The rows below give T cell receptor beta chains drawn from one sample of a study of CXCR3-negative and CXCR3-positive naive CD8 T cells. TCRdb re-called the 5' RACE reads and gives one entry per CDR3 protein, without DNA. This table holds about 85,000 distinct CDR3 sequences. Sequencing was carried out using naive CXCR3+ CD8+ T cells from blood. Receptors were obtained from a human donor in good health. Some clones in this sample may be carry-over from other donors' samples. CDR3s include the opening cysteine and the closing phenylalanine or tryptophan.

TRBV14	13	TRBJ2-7	CASSQDGNYEQYF
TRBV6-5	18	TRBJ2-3	CASSVTSGRVFGTDTQYF
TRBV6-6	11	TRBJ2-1	CAGSAGQESIF
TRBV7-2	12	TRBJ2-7	CASSRYRWEQYF
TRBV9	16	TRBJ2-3	CASSVDEAFSTDTQYF
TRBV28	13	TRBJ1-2	CASSFLANYGYTF
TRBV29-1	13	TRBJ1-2	CSVEEIANYGYTF
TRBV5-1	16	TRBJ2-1	CASSATGPSSYNEQFF
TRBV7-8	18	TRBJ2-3	CASSLPGPRSGGTDTQYF
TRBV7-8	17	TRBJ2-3	CASSPRRGAEGTDTQYF
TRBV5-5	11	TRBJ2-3	CASSRGDTQYF
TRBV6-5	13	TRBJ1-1	CAIRTSGGSEAFF
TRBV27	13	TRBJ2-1	CASRGDRYNEQFF
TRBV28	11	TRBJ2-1	CASRDYNEQFF
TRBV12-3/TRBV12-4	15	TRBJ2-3	CASSLRTDITDTQYF
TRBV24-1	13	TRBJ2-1	CATIGGWGNEQFF
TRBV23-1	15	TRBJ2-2	CASSLRGRSTGELFF
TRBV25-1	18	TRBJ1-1	CASSEYFQGPGKNTEAFF
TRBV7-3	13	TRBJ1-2	CASPTGDYHGYTF
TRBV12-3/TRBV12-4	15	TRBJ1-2	CASSPPVGGYYGYTF
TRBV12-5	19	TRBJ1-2	CASGLVLTGSTRDLYGYTF
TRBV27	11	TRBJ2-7	CASSNQDRVYF
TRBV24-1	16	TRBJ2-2	CATSDGRQGATGELFF
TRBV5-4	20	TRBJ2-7	CASSLIWDSPSGRKVYEQYF
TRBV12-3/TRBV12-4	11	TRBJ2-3	CASRHADTQYF
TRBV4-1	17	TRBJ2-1	CASSPSPGSGGNNEQFF
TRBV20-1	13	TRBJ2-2	CSARSPGSGELFF
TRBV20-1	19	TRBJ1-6	CSARDMSRTLSSYNSPLHF
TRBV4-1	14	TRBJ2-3	CASSPSSWTDTQYF
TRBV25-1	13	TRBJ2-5	CASSEFGVETQYF
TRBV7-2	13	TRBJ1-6	CASSLGGGQPLHF
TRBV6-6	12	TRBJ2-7	CAVGGASYEQYF
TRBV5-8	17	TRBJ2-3	CASSLNYRGGLTDTQYF
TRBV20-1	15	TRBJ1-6	CSARGIEEDNSPLHF
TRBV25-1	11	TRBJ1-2	CASSESQGYTF
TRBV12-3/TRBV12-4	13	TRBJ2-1	CASSLGVASEQFF
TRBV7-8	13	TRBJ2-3	CASSLVNGDTQYF
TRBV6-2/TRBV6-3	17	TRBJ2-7	CASSYLPGGLSSYEQYF
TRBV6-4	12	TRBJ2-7	CALKRGPYEQYF
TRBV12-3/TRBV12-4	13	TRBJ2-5	CASEGIQRETQYF
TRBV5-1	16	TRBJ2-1	CASSLYVGPPNNEQFF
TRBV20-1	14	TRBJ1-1	CSARDWEGKAEAFF
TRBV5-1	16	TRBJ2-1	CASSFSGGAYENEQFF
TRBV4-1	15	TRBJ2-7	CASSQVRQDSYEQYF
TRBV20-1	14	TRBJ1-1	CSARGVQGDTEAFF
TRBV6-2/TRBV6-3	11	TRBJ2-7	CASSYGIEQYF
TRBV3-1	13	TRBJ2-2	CASSQESFGELFF
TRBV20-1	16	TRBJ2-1	CSARSITGPPYNEQFF
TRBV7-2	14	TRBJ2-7	CASSPVAASYEQYF